The entry below gives a single T cell receptor (beta chain) sequence along with its context. The CDR3 length is 13 residues. Trimming left V 7 bases short and J 2 bases short, with 12 bases between. Germline V lookup: CDR1 MDHEN, CDR2 SYDVKM. This entry belongs to a study of response to subunit inactivated influenza vaccine. In TCRdb, the RT-PCR reads were re-called with MiXCR into one record per CDR3 protein. The sample contains more than 500,000 distinct CDR3 sequences, about 11% of which appear only once. The same data also went into a second study, on T cells expressing NK-cell markers. That publication notes: Beta-chain TCR cDNA was generated via 5'RACE template switching with UMIs.

The material sequenced was PBMCs from blood, taken on the day of vaccination. This receptor was taken from a man aged 50-59 years who received an inactivated influenza vaccine. The rearrangement links TRBV28 to TRBJ2-7; D is possibly TRBD1 (6 bases). DNA of the CDR3: TGTGCCAGCACCCCAGGGGCCACCTACGAGCAGTACTTC. Amino acids: CASTPGATYEQYF.